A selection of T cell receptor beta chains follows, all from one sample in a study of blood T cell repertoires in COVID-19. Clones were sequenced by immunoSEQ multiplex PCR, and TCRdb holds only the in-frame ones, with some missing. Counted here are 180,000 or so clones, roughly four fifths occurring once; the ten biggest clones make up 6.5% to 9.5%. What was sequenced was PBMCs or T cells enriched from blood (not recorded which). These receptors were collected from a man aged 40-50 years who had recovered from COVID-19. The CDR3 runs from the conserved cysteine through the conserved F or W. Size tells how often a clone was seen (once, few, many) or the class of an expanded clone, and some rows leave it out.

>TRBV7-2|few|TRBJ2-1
CASSLAGTSGYNEQFF
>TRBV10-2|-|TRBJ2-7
CASSDDRSYEQYF
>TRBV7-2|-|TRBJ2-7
CASSDQQAPRNEQYF
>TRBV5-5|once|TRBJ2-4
CASSTTGAKNIQYF
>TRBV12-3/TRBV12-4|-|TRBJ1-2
CASRLGPYGYTF
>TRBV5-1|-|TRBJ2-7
CASSWTGTGTSEQYF
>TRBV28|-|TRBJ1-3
CASSLLGTGDSGNTIYF
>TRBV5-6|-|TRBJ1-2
CASTETGAYGYTF
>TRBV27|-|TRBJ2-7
CASSLGLAPGIYEQYF
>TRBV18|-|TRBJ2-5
CASSLLGQGAQETQYF
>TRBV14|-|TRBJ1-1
CASKGQPNTEAFF
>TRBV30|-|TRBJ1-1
CAWSVMTEAFF
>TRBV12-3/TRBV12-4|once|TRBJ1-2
CATDKVGYGYTF
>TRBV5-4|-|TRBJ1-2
CASRRDPGVYGYTF
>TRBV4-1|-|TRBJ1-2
CASSRYRGVVGYTF
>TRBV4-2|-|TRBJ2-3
CASSQGTEDTQYF
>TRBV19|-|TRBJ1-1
CASDTGAEAFF
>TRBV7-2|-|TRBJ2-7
CASSLVAGASYEQYF
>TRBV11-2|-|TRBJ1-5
CASSLVGVRQGINQPQHF
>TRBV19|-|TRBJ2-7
CASRGQGQYEQYF
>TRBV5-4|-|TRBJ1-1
CASSVSGIMNTEAFF
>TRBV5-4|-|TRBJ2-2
CASSYGLAGGQTGELFF
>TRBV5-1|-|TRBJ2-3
CASSGTGTNVDTQYF
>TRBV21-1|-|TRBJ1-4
CASSTQTGGLGKSEKLFF
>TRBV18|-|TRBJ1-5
CASSPRGQGREQPQHF
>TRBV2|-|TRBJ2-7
CASSVDRTYEQYF
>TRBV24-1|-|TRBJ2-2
CATSDRDRASTGELFF